This T cell receptor beta chain is from a study of cytomegalovirus exposure and HLA in healthy donors. Study results and limitations: The study had only CMV serostatus as immune exposure information. Being productive about 87% or about 30% of the time was typical of most TCR beta V segments in an earlier analysis.

In the PCR, 60 Vbeta and 13 Jbeta primers were used. Per the original data handling: An analysis that came later counted 77 million or so unique TCR beta chains, approximately 10 million shared. Sequenced by immunoSEQ multiplex PCR; TCRdb stores in-frame clones only, minus some. That table gives V, J and clone size, and the DNA gave D and trimming. The sample consists of roughly 140,000 clones, around 78% of them appearing once. Comments on this clone: Its antigen remains unidentified. At the DNA level, this CDR3 is encoded by other sequences in the same sample as well.

The CDR3 has 15 residues. From germline, CDR1 is SGHVS and CDR2 FNYEAQ. V gave up 0 bases and J gave up 1 base, with 10 bases separating them. The receptor's source is a male donor in good health and CMV-seronegative. The sample taken for sequencing was PBMCs. V gene TRBV7-6 combines with J gene TRBJ2-7; tentatively, D is TRBD2 (6 bases). The CDR3: CASSLAEGASYEQYF. CDR3 in DNA: TGTGCCAGCAGCTTAGCGGAGGGCGCTTCCTACGAGCAGTACTTC.